Given below is one T cell receptor beta chain in context. Its target is unknown. This sample was included in a study of T cell responses to AZD1222 COVID-19 vaccine. Study-wide findings and caveats: Possibly, clonal diversity was underestimated; donors were largely white British and included more females. Targets within unmutated variant regions were reportedly found for nearly half of spike-specific TCRs.

Sequencing was performed with immunoSEQ multiplex PCR; in TCRdb, only in-frame clones are kept and a portion is missing. The sample includes some 90,000 clones, roughly 89% of them seen just once. From germline, CDR1 is SNHLY and CDR2 FYNNEI. The CDR3 sequence is 15 residues long. J gave up 1 base and V 6 bases, and 6 bases lay outside the gene matches. The V gene is TRBV2, the J gene TRBJ1-1; TRBD1 agrees at 9 bases. This clonotype originated in an adult in good health. The sample consisted of peripheral blood, taken on day 0 of MenACWY control vaccination. The CDR3 nucleotides read TGTGCCAGCAGCCTCGAGGGACAGGGGAACACTGAAGCTTTCTTT. It codes for CASSLEGQGNTEAFF. The complete variable domain, with remaining parts taken from reference TRBV2 and TRBJ1-1, reads EPEVTQTPSHQVTQMGQEVILRCVPISNHLYFYWYRQILGQKVEFLVSFYNNEISEKSEIFDDQFSVERPDGSNFTLKIRSTKLEDSAMYFCASSLEGQGNTEAFFGQGTRLTVV.